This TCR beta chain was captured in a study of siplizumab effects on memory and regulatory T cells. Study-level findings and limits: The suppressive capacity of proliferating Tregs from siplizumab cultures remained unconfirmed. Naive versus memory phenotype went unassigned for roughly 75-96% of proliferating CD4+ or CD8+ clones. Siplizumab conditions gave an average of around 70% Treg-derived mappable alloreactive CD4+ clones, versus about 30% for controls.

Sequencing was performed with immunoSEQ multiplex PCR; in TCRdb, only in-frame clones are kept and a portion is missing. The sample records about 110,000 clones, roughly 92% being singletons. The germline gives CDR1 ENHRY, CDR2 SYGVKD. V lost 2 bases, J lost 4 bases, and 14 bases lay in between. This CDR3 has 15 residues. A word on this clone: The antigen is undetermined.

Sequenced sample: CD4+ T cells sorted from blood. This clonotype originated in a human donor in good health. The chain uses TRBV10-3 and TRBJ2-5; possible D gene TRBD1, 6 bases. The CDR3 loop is CAISEQQGVRETQYF. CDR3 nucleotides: TGTGCCATCAGTGAGCAACAGGGAGTCCGAGAGACCCAGTACTTC.